These 8 T cell receptor beta chains originate from one sample sequenced in a study of immune evolution from preneoplasia to lung adenocarcinoma. Measured with immunoSEQ multiplex PCR; TCRdb has only the in-frame clones, and not every one. In the table there are several thousand clones, nearly 80% of which are singletons. The specimen sequenced was FFPE normal lung tissue adjacent to the tumor. The receptors here all came from a person between 50 and 69 years old with lung adenocarcinoma.

In this sample, this clone turned up a few times. The V call is TRBV21-1, the J call TRBJ2-5; the tabulated D call, TRBD2, remains unverified against the DNA. TRBV21-1 has pseudogene status. The CDR3 loop spans 19 amino acids. CDR3: CASSIVMWGVVRGSETQYF. The CDR3, as DNA: TGTGCCAGCAGCATAGTTATGTGGGGTGTGGTTCGAGGGTCGGAGACCCAGTACTTC.

The chain uses TRBV25-1 and TRBJ2-2, with D perhaps TRBD1 (5 bases). Trimming removed 6 bases from V and 8 bases from J, with 16 bases in between. From germline, CDR1 is MGHDK and CDR2 SYGVNS. CDR3 size: 14 residues. In DNA form, the CDR3 reads TGTGCCAGCAGCAAAGGGGCAGGGTGGGGGGAGCTGTTTTTT. Translating it yields CASSKGAGWGELFF.

V usage is TRBV5-4 and J usage is TRBJ2-7, with TRBD1 identical over 7 bases. Looked up from germline, CDR1 is SGHNT and CDR2 is YYREEE (reference sequence). The J segment lost 4 bases and the V segment lost 0 bases, leaving 4 bases of the junction unmatched. The CDR3 contains 14 residues. The CDR3 sequence: CASSLAGTAYEQYF. CDR3 DNA sequence: TGTGCCAGCAGCTTGGCCGGGACAGCATACGAGCAGTACTTC. The variable domain in full, with the rest retrieved from reference TRBV5-4 and TRBJ2-7, is ETGVTQSPTHLIKTRGQQVTLRCSSQSGHNTVSWYQQALGQGPQFIFQYYREEENGRGNFPPRFSGLQFPNYSSELNVNALELDDSALYLCASSLAGTAYEQYFGPGTRLTVT.

A few counts support this clone. The CDR3 here is CASSLDGGNTEAFF. Here the CDR3 DNA reads TGTGCCAGCAGTTTGGACGGGGGGAACACTGAAGCTTTCTTT. This chain connects TRBV28 to TRBJ1-1, with TRBD1 as a possible D gene (5 bases). The CDR3 sequence is 14 residues long. The germline V gene has CDR1 MDHEN and CDR2 SYDVKM. With 3 bases removed from V and 1 base from J, the gap between germline ends came to 9 bases.

The genes are TRBV7-3 and TRBJ2-1; D possibly corresponds to TRBD1 (8 bases). The CDR3 covers 15 residues. Germline V gene sequence: CDR1 SGHTA, CDR2 FQGTGA. The V and J ends lost 5 bases and 5 bases respectively, with 16 bases between them. The CDR3: CASSPRTGGDNEQFF. In nucleotides, the CDR3 is TGTGCCAGCAGCCCCCGAACAGGGGGGGACAATGAGCAGTTCTTC.

This clone was counted a single time. The chain couples TRBV11-2 to TRBJ1-1; D unclear. V shed 2 bases and J shed 4 bases, with 8 bases lying between them. Germline CDR1 and CDR2: SGHAT and FQNNGV. There are 13 residues in the CDR3. The CDR3 region is CASSLHTFTEAFF. The CDR3, as DNA: TGTGCCAGCAGCTTACATACCTTCACTGAAGCTTTCTTT.

Concerning this clone: The junction departs from germline at one end; a sequencing error may be responsible. J is TRBJ1-2 and V is TRBV7-7; possibly TRBD1 for D (5 bases). This CDR3 has 15 residues. Germline V gene data show CDR1 as SSHAT and CDR2 as FNYEAQ (reference sequence). The CDR3 loop is CASSLGGQGGYGYTF. The CDR3 DNA sequence: TGTGCTAGCAGCTTAGGAGGGCAGGGCGGTTATGGCTACACCTTC.

The chain joins TRBV10-3 to TRBJ1-1; D is uncertain. This CDR3 is 15 amino acids long. Trimming cost V 2 bases and J 0 bases, with 10 bases left between them. The germline V gene encodes CDR1 ENHRY and CDR2 SYGVKD. The CDR3 DNA sequence: TGTGCCATCAGTGAGGACCAGGCGATGAACACTGAAGCTTTCTTT. Its protein product is CAISEDQAMNTEAFF.